Described below is a single TCR beta chain sequence and its context. Amplification of TCR beta CDR3 regions was performed using RNA transcripts as template. The study used the HTBI primer set for a first-round RT-PCR of the TCR CDR3. Each CDR3 protein is one row after TCRdb ran MiXCR on the multiplex PCR reads. The data contain some 620,000 distinct CDR3 sequences, around 15% of them seen just once; the ten biggest clones take up 3.5% to 4%. This record comes from a study of T cells in Graves' hyperthyroidism and ophthalmopathy. This CDR3 spans 13 amino acids. Per germline, CDR1 SGHDN and CDR2 FVKESK. Deletions cut 0 bases from V and 6 bases from J, with 7 bases between.

This TCR derives from a woman aged 30 to 39 with Graves' hyperthyroidism. This sequence joins TRBV14 and TRBJ2-3; D remains unclear. Source material: blood. DNA for the CDR3: TGTGCCAGCAGCCAAGAGGTGGTGGATACGCAGTATTTT. Translated, it gives CASSQEVVDTQYF. Full variable domain (missing parts from reference TRBV14 and TRBJ2-3): EAGVTQFPSHSVIEKGQTVTLRCDPISGHDNLYWYRRVMGKEIKFLLHFVKESKQDESGMPNNRFLAERTGGTYSTLKVQPAELEDSGVYFCASSQEVVDTQYFGPGTRLTVL.